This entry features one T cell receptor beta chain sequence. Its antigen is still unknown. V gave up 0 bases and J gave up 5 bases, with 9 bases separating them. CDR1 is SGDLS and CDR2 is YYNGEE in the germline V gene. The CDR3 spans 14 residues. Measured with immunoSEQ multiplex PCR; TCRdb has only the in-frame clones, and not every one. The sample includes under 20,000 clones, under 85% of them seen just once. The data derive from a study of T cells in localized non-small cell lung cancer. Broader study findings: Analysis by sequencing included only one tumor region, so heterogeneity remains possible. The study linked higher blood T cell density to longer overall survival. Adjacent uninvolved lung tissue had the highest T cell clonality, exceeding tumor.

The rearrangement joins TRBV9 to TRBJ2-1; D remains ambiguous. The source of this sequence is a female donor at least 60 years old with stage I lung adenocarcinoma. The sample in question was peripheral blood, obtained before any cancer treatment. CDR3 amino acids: CASSVGNTHNEQFF. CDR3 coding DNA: TGTGCCAGCAGCGTAGGGAACACCCACAATGAGCAGTTCTTC.